Described below is a single T cell receptor beta chain sequence and its context. The record originates from a study of control samples from healthy donors and cancer patients. This table comes from immunoSEQ multiplex PCR, and its TCRdb copy is limited to in-frame clones, with some not included. Among 50,000 or so clones listed, about 93% were seen once. Germline V gene sequence: CDR1 LGHNA, CDR2 YSLEER. V shed 1 base, J shed 10 bases, and the junction held 7 bases outside the gene matches. The CDR3 covers 15 residues. J is TRBJ2-1 and V is TRBV4-3; TRBD2 aligns across 10 bases. The sequenced material came from PBMCs. The TCR originated in a woman between 45 and 60 years old with head and neck cancer. CDR3 region: CASSQGLAGVNEQFF. The DNA of the CDR3 is TGCGCCAGCAGCCAAGGCCTAGCGGGAGTTAACGAGCAGTTCTTC.